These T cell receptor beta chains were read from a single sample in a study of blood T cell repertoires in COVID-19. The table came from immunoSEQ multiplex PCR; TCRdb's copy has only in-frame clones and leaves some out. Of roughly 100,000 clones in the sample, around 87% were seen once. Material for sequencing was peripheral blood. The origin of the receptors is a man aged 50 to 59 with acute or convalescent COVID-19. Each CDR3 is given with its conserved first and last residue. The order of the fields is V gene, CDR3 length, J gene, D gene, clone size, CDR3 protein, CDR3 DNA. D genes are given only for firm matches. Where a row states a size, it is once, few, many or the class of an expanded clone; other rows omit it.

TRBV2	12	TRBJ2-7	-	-	CAAQRRFHEQYF	TGTGCCGCCCAGCGGCGTTTCCACGAGCAGTACTTC
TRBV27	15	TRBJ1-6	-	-	CASGYRTEGNSPLHF	TGTGCCAGCGGATACAGGACAGAAGGAAATTCACCCCTCCACTTT
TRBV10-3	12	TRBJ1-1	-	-	CAISGSGGRAFF	TGTGCCATCAGTGGCTCGGGGGGGAGAGCTTTCTTT
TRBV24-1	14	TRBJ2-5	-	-	CATSDLRRQETQYF	TGTGCCACCAGTGATTTGCGGAGACAAGAGACCCAGTACTTC
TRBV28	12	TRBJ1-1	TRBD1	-	CASSSGQGKAFF	TGTGCCAGCAGTTCAGGACAGGGGAAAGCTTTCTTT
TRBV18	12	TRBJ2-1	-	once	CASRGGESEQFF	TGTGCCAGCCGCGGAGGGGAAAGCGAGCAGTTCTTC
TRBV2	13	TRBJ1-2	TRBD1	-	CASREGQYYGYTF	TGTGCCAGCAGGGAGGGACAGTACTATGGCTACACCTTC
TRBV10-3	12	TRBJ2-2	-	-	CAISAYTGELFF	TGTGCCATCAGTGCTTACACCGGGGAGCTGTTTTTT
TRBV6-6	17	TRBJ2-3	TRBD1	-	CASSQPLPGQGADTQYF	TGTGCCAGCAGTCAACCCCTCCCGGGACAGGGAGCAGATACGCAGTATTTT
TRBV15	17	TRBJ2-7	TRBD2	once	CATSRDPGLAGGNEQYF	TGTGCCACCAGCAGAGATCCCGGCCTAGCGGGAGGAAACGAGCAGTACTTC
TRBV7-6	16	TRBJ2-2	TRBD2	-	CASSLESSGNTGELFF	TGTGCCAGCAGCTTAGAGTCTAGCGGGAACACCGGGGAGCTGTTTTTT
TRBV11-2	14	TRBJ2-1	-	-	CASGGSGKVWEQFF	TGTGCCAGCGGGGGTAGCGGAAAGGTATGGGAGCAGTTCTTC
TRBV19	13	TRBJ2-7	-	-	CASGGRETHEQYF	TGTGCCAGTGGGGGGCGGGAGACCCACGAGCAGTACTTC
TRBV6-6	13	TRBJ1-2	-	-	CASSPLVSYGYTF	TGTGCCAGCAGTCCCCTTGTGAGTTATGGCTACACCTTC
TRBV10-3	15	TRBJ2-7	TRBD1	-	CATCAGGQGSYEQYF	TGTGCCACCTGTGCCGGGGGACAGGGCTCCTACGAGCAGTACTTC
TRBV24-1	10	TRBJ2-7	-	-	CATSGAEQYF	TGTGCCACCAGTGGAGCCGAGCAGTACTTC
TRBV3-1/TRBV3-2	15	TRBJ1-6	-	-	CASSQGQGSNSPLHF	TGTGCCAGCAGCCAAGGGCAGGGGAGCAATTCACCCCTCCACTTT
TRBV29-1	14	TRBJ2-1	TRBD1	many	CSVDFQGDYNEQFF	TGCAGCGTTGACTTCCAGGGGGACTACAATGAGCAGTTCTTC
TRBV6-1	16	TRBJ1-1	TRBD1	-	CASSEALTGLNTEAFF	TGTGCCAGCAGTGAAGCCCTGACAGGGTTGAACACTGAAGCTTTCTTT
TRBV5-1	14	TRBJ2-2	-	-	CASSPGRGTGELFF	TGCGCCAGCAGCCCTGGTCGGGGCACCGGGGAGCTGTTTTTT
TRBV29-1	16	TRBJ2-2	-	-	CSVEVGQGTNTGELFF	TGCAGCGTTGAAGTGGGGCAGGGCACGAACACCGGGGAGCTGTTTTTT
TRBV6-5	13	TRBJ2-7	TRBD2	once	CASSLAEPYEQYF	TGTGCCAGCAGTCTAGCGGAACCCTACGAGCAGTACTTC
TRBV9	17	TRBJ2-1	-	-	CASSAPRLAATQHEQFF	TGTGCCAGCAGCGCCCCTCGTTTAGCGGCCACTCAACATGAGCAGTTCTTC
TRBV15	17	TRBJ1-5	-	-	CATSRDLVALGNQPQHF	TGTGCCACCAGCAGAGACCTTGTGGCCCTGGGCAATCAGCCCCAGCATTTT
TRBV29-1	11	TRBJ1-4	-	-	CSVERSEKLFF	TGCAGCGTTGAAAGGAGTGAAAAACTGTTTTTT
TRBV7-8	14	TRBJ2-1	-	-	CASSLGQGYNEQFF	TGTGCCAGCAGCTTAGGCCAGGGCTACAATGAGCAGTTCTTC
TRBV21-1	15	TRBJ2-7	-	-	CASSDQGRFGYEQYF	TGTGCCAGCAGCGATCAGGGTCGATTTGGTTACGAGCAGTACTTC
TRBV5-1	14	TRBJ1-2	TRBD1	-	CASSLTGDNYGYTF	TGCGCCAGCAGCTTGACAGGGGATAACTATGGCTACACCTTC
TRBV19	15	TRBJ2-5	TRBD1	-	CASSIFLGQQETQYF	TGTGCCAGTAGTATATTTTTGGGACAGCAAGAGACCCAGTACTTC
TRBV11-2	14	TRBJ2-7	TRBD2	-	CASSFSGPSYEQYF	TGTGCCAGCAGCTTTAGCGGGCCCTCCTACGAGCAGTACTTC
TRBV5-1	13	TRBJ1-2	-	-	CASRLQGGYGYTF	TGCGCCAGCAGATTACAGGGCGGCTATGGCTACACCTTC
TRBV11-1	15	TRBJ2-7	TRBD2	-	CASSFGLAGTYEQYF	TGTGCCAGCAGCTTCGGACTAGCGGGAACCTACGAGCAGTACTTC
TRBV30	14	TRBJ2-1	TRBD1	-	CAWGLRGRNNEQFF	TGTGCCTGGGGCCTCAGGGGGCGAAACAATGAGCAGTTCTTC
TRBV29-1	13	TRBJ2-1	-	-	CSVERSGANEQFF	TGCAGCGTTGAAAGGTCGGGAGCCAATGAGCAGTTCTTC
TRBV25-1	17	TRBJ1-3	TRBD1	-	CASSPRDRLFSGNTIYF	TGTGCCAGCAGTCCCCGGGACAGGCTCTTCTCTGGAAACACCATATATTTT
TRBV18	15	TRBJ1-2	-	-	CASSASGTGTYGYTF	TGTGCCAGCTCAGCCTCCGGAACAGGGACCTATGGCTACACCTTC
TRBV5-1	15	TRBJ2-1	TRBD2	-	CASSLGTSGYNEQFF	TGCGCCAGCAGCTTGGGGACTAGCGGCTACAATGAGCAGTTCTTC
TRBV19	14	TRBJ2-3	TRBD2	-	CASSPSGYTDTQYF	TGTGCCAGTAGTCCTAGCGGGTACACAGATACGCAGTATTTT
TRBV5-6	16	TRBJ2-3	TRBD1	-	CASSRPGTGTTDTQYF	TGTGCCAGCAGCCGACCCGGGACAGGGACCACAGATACGCAGTATTTT
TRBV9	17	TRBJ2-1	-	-	CASGTNDQISSYNEQFF	TGTGCCAGCGGCACGAATGATCAGATCAGCTCCTACAATGAGCAGTTCTTC
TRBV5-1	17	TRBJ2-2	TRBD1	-	CASSLTMGQGNTGELFF	TGCGCCAGCAGCTTGACGATGGGACAGGGAAACACCGGGGAGCTGTTTTTT
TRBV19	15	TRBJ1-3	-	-	CASAARGGSGNTIYF	TGTGCCAGTGCGGCGAGGGGGGGTTCTGGAAACACCATATATTTT
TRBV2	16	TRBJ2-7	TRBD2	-	CASSGRTSGRAYEQYF	TGTGCCAGCAGTGGACGGACTAGCGGGAGGGCCTACGAGCAGTACTTC
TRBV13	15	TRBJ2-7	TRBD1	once	CASSLGGQKSYEQYF	TGTGCCAGCAGCTTAGGGGGACAGAAATCCTACGAGCAGTACTTC
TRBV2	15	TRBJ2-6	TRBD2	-	CASSVGGAGANVLTF	TGTGCCAGCAGTGTCGGGGGGGCTGGGGCCAACGTCCTGACTTTC
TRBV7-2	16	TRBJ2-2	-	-	CASTERVLLNTGELFF	TGTGCCAGCACCGAGCGGGTACTCTTGAACACCGGGGAGCTGTTTTTT